This T cell receptor (beta chain) was recorded in a study of blood T cell repertoires in COVID-19. Overall study: The study drew acute and convalescent COVID-19 samples from the United States, Italy and Spain.

In the original workflow: Amplifying reference gene primers gave estimates of nucleated cell counts. Data came from immunoSEQ multiplex PCR; TCRdb stores just in-frame clones and leaves some out. That table gives V, J and clone size, and the DNA gave D and trimming. The table lists some 66,000 clones, around 90% of them singletons. The CDR3 spans 17 residues. Trimming removed 0 bases from V and 2 bases from J, with 14 bases in between. The germline gives CDR1 SGHVS, CDR2 FQNEAQ. The sequenced material came from peripheral blood. The chain combines TRBV7-8 with TRBJ1-5; D is unresolved. This sequence originates from a human donor in a cohort sampled during active COVID-19. In nucleotides, the CDR3 is TGTGCCAGCAGCTTAGCCGATGGAGGGATTGGCAATCAGCCCCAGCATTTT. It is translated as CASSLADGGIGNQPQHF.